This T cell receptor beta chain came from a study of blood T cell repertoires in COVID-19. Looking at the study overall: COVID-19 samples collected from the United States, Italy and Spain covered acute and convalescent phases. In each case, the material was cDNA or gDNA derived from T cells, B-cell-depleted T cells, or PBMCs.

The CDR3 covers 14 residues. The germline gives CDR1 SEHNR, CDR2 FQNEAQ (reference sequence). Trimming pared 5 bases from V and 5 bases from J, leaving 12 bases between. Methods used by the authors: Amplified reference gene primers provided the basis for estimating nucleated cell counts. Profiling relied on immunoSEQ multiplex PCR, and the TCRdb table lists in-frame clones only, not all of them. D and trimming were read from the DNA, whereas the V and J calls and clone size are those reported in that table. In the table there are about 210,000 clones, approximately 84% of which are singletons. This clonotype originated in a woman aged 45-60 years with active or convalescent COVID-19. The gene calls are TRBV7-9 and TRBJ1-4, with no clear D. The material sequenced was peripheral blood. For the CDR3, the DNA is TGTGCCAGCAGCCAACCCAACTCGAATGAAAAACTGTTTTTT. Translation gives CASSQPNSNEKLFF.